This TCR beta chain is from a study of low-dose radiotherapy and immunotherapy resistance in tumors. About the study: Starting cycle 1 day 1, oral aspirin 300 mg was given daily for four cycles.

A word on this clonotype: This sequence is one base from a far larger clone and is likely a read error.

V lost 3 bases and J lost 10, with 10 bases in between. The V gene's germline CDR1 is LNHDA and CDR2 SQIVND (reference sequence). The CDR3 has 12 residues. The time point is: after trial treatment. Documented treatment: LDRT plus nivolumab, ipilimumab, low-dose cyclophosphamide and aspirin (RACIN trial). Ipilimumab, nivolumab, aspirin, low-dose cyclophosphamide and low-dose radiotherapy were administered to donors. TRAV- and TRBV-specific primers, spanning alpha and beta chains, primed first-strand cDNA. TCR amplification involved 20 PCR cycles with a constant-region primer and V-primer adapter. TCRdb processed the reads anew with MiXCR; each CDR3 protein has one entry. The sample records tens of thousands of distinct CDR3 sequences, less than 20% being singletons.

V and J are TRBV19 and TRBJ2-1; D is unclear. This clonotype originated in a male donor with prostate cancer. This specimen consisted of PBMCs, obtained after low-dose radiotherapy plus immunotherapy. The DNA for the CDR3 is TGTGCCAGTAGTATGATGGGGTACGAGCAGTTCTTC. This translates into CASSMMGYEQFF. The full variable domain, in which reference TRBV19 and TRBJ2-1 provide the parts outside the CDR3, is DGGITQSPKYLFRKEGQNVTLSCEQNLNHDAMYWYRQDPGQGLRLIYYSQIVNDFQKGDIAEGYSVSREKKESFPLTVTSAQKNPTAFYLCASSMMGYEQFFGPGTRLTVL.